These T cell receptor beta chains were read from a single sample in a study of OX40 agonist ivuxolimab in advanced cancers. Clones were sequenced by immunoSEQ multiplex PCR, and TCRdb holds only the in-frame ones, with some missing. The repertoire holds approximately 17,000 clones, with around 90% as singletons. Material: CD4+ or CD8+ T cells sorted from blood, obtained in a trial of the OX40 agonist ivuxolimab. These TCRs come from an adult with an advanced solid tumor such as melanoma, head and neck, liver or kidney cancer. Both conserved end residues are part of each CDR3. Fields, in order: clone size, D gene, J gene, CDR3 length, V gene, CDR3 protein, CDR3 DNA. The D gene is left open where the match is weak. Part of the rows lack a size; the others show once, few, many or a class for expanded clones.

size: .; D: TRBD2; J: TRBJ2-1; length: 19; V: TRBV4-1; CDR3: CASSHPHADGTSGMGEQFF; DNA: TGCGCCAGCAGCCATCCCCACGCCGACGGGACTAGCGGGATGGGTGAGCAGTTCTTC
size: .; D: .; J: TRBJ2-1; length: 13; V: TRBV5-4; CDR3: CATTPGYYNEQFF; DNA: TGTGCCACCACACCCGGATATTACAATGAGCAGTTCTTC
size: .; D: TRBD1; J: TRBJ1-2; length: 13; V: TRBV10-2; CDR3: CASSGDRVNGYTF; DNA: TGCGCCAGCAGTGGGGACAGGGTAAATGGCTACACCTTC
size: once; D: .; J: TRBJ2-7; length: 11; V: TRBV5-4; CDR3: CASSSNYEQYF; DNA: TGTGCCAGCAGCTCCAACTACGAGCAGTACTTC
size: .; D: TRBD1; J: TRBJ1-4; length: 14; V: TRBV2; CDR3: CASRHRGTNEKLFF; DNA: TGTGCCAGCAGACACAGGGGAACTAATGAAAAACTGTTTTTT
size: medium-sized; D: .; J: TRBJ1-2; length: 11; V: TRBV19; CDR3: CATLDFYGYTF; DNA: TGTGCCACTCTGGATTTTTATGGCTACACCTTC
size: .; D: TRBD1; J: TRBJ2-7; length: 14; V: TRBV12-5; CDR3: CASGFGQGPYEQYF; DNA: TGTGCTAGTGGTTTTGGACAGGGACCCTACGAGCAGTACTTC
size: .; D: .; J: TRBJ1-2; length: 14; V: TRBV11-2; CDR3: CASSSSPVGYGYTF; DNA: TGTGCCAGCAGCTCGAGCCCGGTGGGCTATGGCTACACCTTC
size: .; D: .; J: TRBJ2-3; length: 14; V: TRBV5-4; CDR3: CASSLVAGTDTQYF; DNA: TGTGCCAGCAGCTTGGTGGCGGGGACAGATACGCAGTATTTT
size: .; D: TRBD2; J: TRBJ2-2; length: 14; V: TRBV27; CDR3: CAIRDYVNTGELFF; DNA: TGTGCCATCCGGGACTACGTGAACACCGGGGAGCTGTTTTTT
size: .; D: TRBD2; J: TRBJ2-2; length: 19; V: TRBV7-8; CDR3: CASSLSLASGSTGAGELFF; DNA: TGTGCCAGCAGCTTATCTCTCGCTAGCGGGAGTACGGGTGCCGGGGAGCTGTTTTTT
size: .; D: .; J: TRBJ2-3; length: 17; V: TRBV9; CDR3: CASSVSPRQGGTDTQYF; DNA: TGTGCCAGCAGCGTAAGCCCTCGACAAGGCGGTACAGATACGCAGTATTTT
size: .; D: TRBD2; J: TRBJ2-1; length: 18; V: TRBV7-9; CDR3: CASSLPFRTSGEYNEQFF; DNA: TGTGCCAGCAGCTTACCATTCCGGACTAGCGGGGAATACAATGAGCAGTTCTTC
size: .; D: TRBD1; J: TRBJ2-7; length: 14; V: TRBV27; CDR3: CASSSGQGISEQYF; DNA: TGTGCCAGCAGTTCCGGACAGGGGATCTCCGAGCAGTACTTC
size: .; D: .; J: TRBJ2-7; length: 16; V: TRBV4-3; CDR3: CASSQNSWTGSYEQYF; DNA: TGCGCCAGCAGCCAAAACAGTTGGACGGGCTCCTACGAGCAGTACTTC
size: .; D: TRBD1; J: TRBJ2-3; length: 18; V: TRBV7-2; CDR3: CASSPTGGRSTSTDTQYF; DNA: TGTGCCAGCAGCCCGACAGGGGGCAGATCCACTAGCACAGATACGCAGTATTTT
size: .; D: .; J: TRBJ2-7; length: 12; V: TRBV30; CDR3: CAWRGTHLRMYF; DNA: TGTGCCTGGAGGGGCACCCACCTGAGAATGTACTTC
size: .; D: .; J: TRBJ1-1; length: 14; V: TRBV10-1; CDR3: CASSSSGVGTEAFF; DNA: TGCGCCAGCAGCTCCTCAGGGGTTGGCACTGAAGCTTTCTTT
size: .; D: TRBD1; J: TRBJ1-6; length: 15; V: TRBV30; CDR3: CAWSAGQVVRSPLHF; DNA: TGTGCCTGGAGTGCGGGACAGGTGGTAAGGTCACCCCTCCACTTT
size: .; D: .; J: TRBJ2-4; length: 14; V: TRBV5-1; CDR3: CASSFRRGQALQYF; DNA: TGCGCCAGCAGCTTCCGACGGGGCCAGGCACTTCAGTACTTC
size: .; D: TRBD2; J: TRBJ2-1; length: 16; V: TRBV7-9; CDR3: CASSPAFQREGNEQFF; DNA: TGTGCCAGCAGCCCAGCGTTCCAGCGGGAGGGCAATGAGCAGTTCTTC
size: .; D: .; J: TRBJ2-7; length: 14; V: TRBV5-4; CDR3: CASSSQVSSYEQYF; DNA: TGTGCCAGCAGCTCACAGGTGAGCTCCTACGAGCAGTACTTC
size: .; D: .; J: TRBJ2-1; length: 13; V: TRBV4-1; CDR3: CASRGSSYNEQFF; DNA: TGCGCCAGCAGGGGGAGTTCCTACAATGAGCAGTTCTTC
size: .; D: .; J: TRBJ1-3; length: 15; V: TRBV27; CDR3: CASSLRPGAGNTIYF; DNA: TGTGCCAGCAGTTTAAGGCCGGGAGCAGGAAACACCATATATTTT
size: .; D: .; J: TRBJ2-7; length: 14; V: TRBV9; CDR3: CASSVRDEGYEQYF; DNA: TGTGCCAGCAGCGTACGGGACGAGGGGTACGAGCAGTACTTC
size: .; D: .; J: TRBJ1-1; length: 13; V: TRBV7-9; CDR3: CASSLGVGTEAFF; DNA: TGTGCCAGCAGCCTCGGGGTGGGCACTGAAGCTTTCTTT
size: .; D: .; J: TRBJ2-1; length: 18; V: TRBV2; CDR3: CASSEALGGRRPYNEQFF; DNA: TGTGCCAGCAGTGAAGCGCTCGGGGGTCGCCGGCCCTACAATGAGCAGTTCTTC
size: .; D: TRBD2; J: TRBJ2-5; length: 18; V: TRBV11-3; CDR3: CASSLEVSGRVTQETQYF; DNA: TGTGCCAGCAGCTTAGAGGTTAGCGGGAGGGTTACCCAAGAGACCCAGTACTTC
size: .; D: .; J: TRBJ2-5; length: 12; V: TRBV4-1; CDR3: CASSQEHETQYF; DNA: TGCGCCAGCAGCCAAGAACACGAGACCCAGTACTTC
size: .; D: TRBD2; J: TRBJ2-2; length: 14; V: TRBV7-8; CDR3: CASSPAGVTGELFF; DNA: TGTGCCAGCAGCCCCGCGGGGGTCACCGGGGAGCTGTTTTTT
size: once; D: TRBD2; J: TRBJ2-2; length: 16; V: TRBV5-1; CDR3: CASTRGLAGVVGELFF; DNA: TGCGCCAGCACACGGGGGCTAGCGGGAGTGGTCGGGGAGCTGTTTTTT
size: .; D: .; J: TRBJ2-1; length: 15; V: TRBV4-1; CDR3: CASSQVGSSYNEQFF; DNA: TGCGCCAGCAGCCAAGTGGGCTCCTCCTACAATGAGCAGTTCTTC
size: .; D: .; J: TRBJ2-2; length: 15; V: TRBV4-3; CDR3: CASSQVLGPTGELFF; DNA: TGCGCCAGCAGCCAAGTCCTAGGTCCCACCGGGGAGCTGTTTTTT
size: .; D: .; J: TRBJ2-7; length: 14; V: TRBV10-3; CDR3: CAIRPGHTIYEQYF; DNA: TGTGCCATCAGGCCGGGACACACGATCTACGAGCAGTACTTC
size: .; D: .; J: TRBJ2-7; length: 12; V: TRBV7-6; CDR3: CASSSTSYEQYF; DNA: TGTGCCAGCAGCTCGACTTCCTACGAGCAGTACTTC
size: .; D: .; J: TRBJ1-1; length: 14; V: TRBV2; CDR3: CASSEDSLNTEAFF; DNA: TGTGCCAGCAGTGAAGACAGCCTGAACACTGAAGCTTTCTTT
size: once; D: TRBD1; J: TRBJ2-7; length: 16; V: TRBV9; CDR3: CASSVAGQGDPYEQYF; DNA: TGTGCCAGCAGCGTAGCGGGACAGGGGGACCCCTACGAGCAGTACTTC
size: .; D: TRBD1; J: TRBJ2-7; length: 13; V: TRBV5-6; CDR3: CASSQGQLYEQYF; DNA: TGTGCCAGCAGCCAGGGACAGCTCTACGAGCAGTACTTC
size: .; D: .; J: TRBJ2-7; length: 16; V: TRBV4-1; CDR3: CASSQEGWGNAYEQYF; DNA: TGCGCCAGCAGCCAAGAAGGCTGGGGAAACGCCTACGAGCAGTACTTC
size: once; D: .; J: TRBJ1-1; length: 16; V: TRBV6-5; CDR3: CASSYSAASLDTEAFF; DNA: TGTGCCAGCAGTTACTCAGCGGCAAGCTTGGACACTGAAGCTTTCTTT
size: .; D: TRBD2; J: TRBJ2-7; length: 13; V: TRBV27; CDR3: CASSPGGIHEQYF; DNA: TGTGCCAGCAGTCCGGGGGGAATCCACGAGCAGTACTTC
size: .; D: .; J: TRBJ2-1; length: 17; V: TRBV2; CDR3: CASTERVGREAYNEQFF; DNA: TGTGCCAGCACCGAAAGGGTAGGACGAGAGGCCTACAATGAGCAGTTCTTC
size: .; D: .; J: TRBJ2-2; length: 15; V: TRBV4-3; CDR3: CASSQASANTGELFF; DNA: TGCGCCAGCAGCCAAGCCTCCGCGAACACCGGGGAGCTGTTTTTT